The rows below give T cell receptor beta chains drawn from one sample of a study of blood T cell repertoires in COVID-19. Profiled with immunoSEQ multiplex PCR; TCRdb holds only in-frame clones, not every one. Among over 150,000 clones, roughly 83% were seen once, and the ten largest hold 25% to 30%. Sequencing input: peripheral blood. These receptors all come from a woman in her sixties or seventies with acute or convalescent COVID-19. CDR3s include the opening cysteine and the closing phenylalanine or tryptophan. The D gene is left open where the match is weak. The size field is filled for only some rows; it gives once, few, many or a size class.

v_gene	abundance	j_gene	d_gene	CDR3aa	CDR3nt
TRBV29-1	.	TRBJ1-1	TRBD1	CSAKGQGNTEAFF	TGCAGCGCAAAGGGACAGGGGAACACTGAAGCTTTCTTT
TRBV11-2	.	TRBJ2-3	TRBD2	CASSFSGGRTQYF	TGTGCCAGCAGCTTTAGCGGGGGGAGAACGCAGTATTTT
TRBV11-2	few	TRBJ1-4	.	CASSLEGRGGTNEKLFF	TGTGCCAGCAGCTTAGAAGGCAGGGGTGGAACTAATGAAAAACTGTTTTTT
TRBV6-5	.	TRBJ1-2	TRBD1	CASSPTGVNYGYTF	TGTGCCAGCAGTCCCACAGGGGTTAACTATGGCTACACCTTC
TRBV29-1	.	TRBJ1-2	.	CSGGTDNYGYTF	TGCAGCGGCGGGACCGATAACTATGGCTACACCTTC
TRBV14	few	TRBJ1-2	TRBD1	CASSQDWDRVGYGYTF	TGTGCCAGCAGCCAAGATTGGGACAGGGTCGGCTATGGCTACACCTTC
TRBV9	.	TRBJ2-3	TRBD2	CASSVAFTSGGYTDTQYF	TGTGCCAGCAGCGTAGCCTTTACTAGCGGGGGGTACACAGATACGCAGTATTTT
TRBV11-3	.	TRBJ2-1	TRBD1	CASSPGGSYNEQFF	TGTGCCAGCAGCCCAGGGGGCTCCTACAATGAGCAGTTCTTC
TRBV7-9	.	TRBJ2-1	TRBD2	CASLRSGGLYNEQFF	TGTGCCAGCCTCCGGAGCGGGGGCCTATACAATGAGCAGTTCTTC
TRBV2	.	TRBJ2-2	TRBD1	CASSRDSPNTGELFF	TGTGCCAGCAGCCGGGACAGTCCGAACACCGGGGAGCTGTTTTTT
TRBV5-1	.	TRBJ1-3	TRBD1	CASSGQGSAGNTIYF	TGCGCCAGCAGCGGACAGGGGTCGGCTGGAAACACCATATATTTT
TRBV10-1	.	TRBJ2-5	TRBD2	CASSDTGTSGRETQYF	TGCGCCAGCAGCGACACCGGGACTAGCGGTCGAGAGACCCAGTACTTC
TRBV30	.	TRBJ2-2	.	CAWTSAYTGELFF	TGTGCCTGGACTAGTGCTTACACCGGGGAGCTGTTTTTT
TRBV5-5	.	TRBJ2-3	TRBD2	CASSLLAGGRDTQYF	TGTGCCAGCAGCCTATTAGCGGGGGGGCGAGATACGCAGTATTTT
TRBV6-1	.	TRBJ1-2	TRBD1	CASSESGGTGVYGYTF	TGTGCCAGCAGTGAAAGTGGCGGGACAGGGGTCTATGGCTACACCTTC
TRBV21-1	.	TRBJ1-1	.	CASSKVSQGIRGDTEAFF	TGTGCCAGCAGCAAAGTAAGCCAGGGGATACGGGGGGACACTGAAGCTTTCTTT
TRBV28	.	TRBJ1-6	.	CASSYNRDSPLHF	TGTGCCAGCAGTTACAACAGGGATTCACCCCTCCACTTT
TRBV9	.	TRBJ2-7	.	CASSADVGGYYEQYF	TGTGCCAGCAGCGCCGACGTGGGGGGTTACTACGAGCAGTACTTC
TRBV5-5	.	TRBJ1-5	TRBD1	CASSHGTGGANQPQHF	TGTGCCAGCAGCCATGGGACAGGGGGCGCCAATCAGCCCCAGCATTTT
TRBV27	.	TRBJ2-2	.	CASSINPRGELFF	TGTGCCAGCAGTATCAACCCTAGGGGGGAGCTGTTTTTT
TRBV13	.	TRBJ1-4	.	CASSFRTPTNEKLFF	TGTGCCAGCAGCTTCAGGACACCCACTAATGAAAAACTGTTTTTT
TRBV10-1	.	TRBJ2-7	.	CASSESVGGAYEQYF	TGCGCCAGCAGTGAAAGCGTGGGGGGAGCCTACGAGCAGTACTTC
TRBV5-5	.	TRBJ1-3	.	CASSPPAGHGNTIYF	TGTGCCAGCAGCCCTCCGGCAGGGCATGGAAACACCATATATTTT
TRBV10-3	.	TRBJ2-7	.	CAISPAGEQYF	TGTGCCATCAGCCCCGCAGGTGAGCAGTACTTC